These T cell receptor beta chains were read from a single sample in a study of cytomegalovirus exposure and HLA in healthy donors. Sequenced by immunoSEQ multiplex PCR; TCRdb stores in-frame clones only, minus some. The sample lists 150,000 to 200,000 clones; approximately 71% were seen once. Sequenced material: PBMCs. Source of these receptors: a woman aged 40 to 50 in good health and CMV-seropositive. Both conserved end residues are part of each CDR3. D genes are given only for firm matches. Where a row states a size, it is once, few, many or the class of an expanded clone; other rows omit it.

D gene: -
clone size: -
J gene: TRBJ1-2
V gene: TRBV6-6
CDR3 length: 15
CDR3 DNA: TGTGCCAGCAGTTACTCCCAGGGGAGAGTAGATGGCTACACCTTC
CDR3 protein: CASSYSQGRVDGYTF

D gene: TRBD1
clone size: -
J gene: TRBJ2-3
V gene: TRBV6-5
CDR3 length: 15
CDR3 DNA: TGTGCCAGCAGTTACAGTGCCAGGGGGCTGGATACGCAGTATTTT
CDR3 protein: CASSYSARGLDTQYF

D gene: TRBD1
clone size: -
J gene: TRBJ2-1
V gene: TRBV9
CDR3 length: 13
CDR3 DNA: TGTGCCAGCAGCGCAGGGGGCTTCAATGAGCAGTTCTTC
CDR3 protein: CASSAGGFNEQFF

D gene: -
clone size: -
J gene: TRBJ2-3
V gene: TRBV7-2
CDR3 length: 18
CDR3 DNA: TGTGCCAGCAGCTTAGCAGTTGGGGGAGGCCCAAGCACAGATACGCAGTATTTT
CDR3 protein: CASSLAVGGGPSTDTQYF

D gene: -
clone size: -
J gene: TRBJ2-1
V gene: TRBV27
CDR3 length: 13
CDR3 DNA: TGTGCCAGCAGTTTATCCACAGGGAACGAGCAGTTCTTC
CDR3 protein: CASSLSTGNEQFF

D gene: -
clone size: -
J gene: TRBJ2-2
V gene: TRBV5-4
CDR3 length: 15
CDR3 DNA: TGTGCCAGCAGCTGGAGCGGATCGAACACCGGGGAGCTGTTTTTT
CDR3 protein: CASSWSGSNTGELFF

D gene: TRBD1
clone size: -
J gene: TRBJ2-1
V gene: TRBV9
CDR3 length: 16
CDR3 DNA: TGTGCCAGCAGCGAAATAGACAGGGGCTACTACAATGAGCAGTTCTTC
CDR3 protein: CASSEIDRGYYNEQFF

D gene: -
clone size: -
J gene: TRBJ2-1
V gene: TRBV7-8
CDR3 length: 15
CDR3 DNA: TGTGCCAGCAGCTTATCGAGGAGCTCCTACAATGAGCAGTTCTTC
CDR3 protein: CASSLSRSSYNEQFF

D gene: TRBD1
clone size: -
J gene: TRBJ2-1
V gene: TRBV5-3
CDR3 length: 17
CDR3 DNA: TGTGCCAGAAGCTTGGCCATGGACCGGGACAGAGACAATGAGCAGTTCTTC
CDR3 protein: CARSLAMDRDRDNEQFF

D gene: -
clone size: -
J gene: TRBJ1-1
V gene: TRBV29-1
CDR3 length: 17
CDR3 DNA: TGCAGCGCATCCCCGGACTCACGAACGGTCCAGGACACTGAAGCTTTCTTT
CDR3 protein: CSASPDSRTVQDTEAFF

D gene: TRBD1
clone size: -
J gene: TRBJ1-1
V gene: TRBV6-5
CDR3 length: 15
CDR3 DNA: TGTGCCAGCAACACCAGACAGGGGGCTAACACTGAAGCTTTCTTT
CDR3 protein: CASNTRQGANTEAFF

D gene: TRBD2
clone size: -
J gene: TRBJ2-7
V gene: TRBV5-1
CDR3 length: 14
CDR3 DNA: TGCGCCAGCAGCCCGGGACTAGCGGGAGAGGAGCAGTACTTC
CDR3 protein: CASSPGLAGEEQYF

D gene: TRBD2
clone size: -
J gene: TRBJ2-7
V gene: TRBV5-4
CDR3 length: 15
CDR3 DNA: TGTGCCAGCAGCACCTCCGGGACTAGTTTCAACGAGCAGTACTTC
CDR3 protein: CASSTSGTSFNEQYF

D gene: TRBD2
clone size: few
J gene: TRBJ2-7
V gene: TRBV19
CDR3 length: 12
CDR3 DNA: TGTGCCAGTAGTCCCCCGGGGGGCGAGCAGTACTTC
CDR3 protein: CASSPPGGEQYF

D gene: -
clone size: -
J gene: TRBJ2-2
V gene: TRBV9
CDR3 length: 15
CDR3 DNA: TGTGCCAGCAGCGTAGCCGGGAGGAACACCGGGGAGCTGTTTTTT
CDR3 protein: CASSVAGRNTGELFF

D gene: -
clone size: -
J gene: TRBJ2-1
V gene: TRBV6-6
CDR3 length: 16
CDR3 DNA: TGTGCCAGCAGGACCTTAGCAGCACTCTCCTACAATGAGCAGTTCTTC
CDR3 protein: CASRTLAALSYNEQFF

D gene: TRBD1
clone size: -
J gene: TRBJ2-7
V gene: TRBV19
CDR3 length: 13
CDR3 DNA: TGTGCCAGTAGTATAGATTCGACAGGGCGGGTATACTTC
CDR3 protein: CASSIDSTGRVYF

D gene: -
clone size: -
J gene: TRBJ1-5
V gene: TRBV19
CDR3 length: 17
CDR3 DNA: TGTGCCAGTAGCGGGGGGGGGTTCGGACAGTCCACTCAGCCCCAGCATTTT
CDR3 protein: CASSGGGFGQSTQPQHF

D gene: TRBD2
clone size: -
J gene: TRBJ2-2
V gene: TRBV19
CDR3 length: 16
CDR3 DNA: TGTGCCAGTAGTCCGGGACTAGCGGGAGCCACCGGGGAGCTGTTTTTT
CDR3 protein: CASSPGLAGATGELFF

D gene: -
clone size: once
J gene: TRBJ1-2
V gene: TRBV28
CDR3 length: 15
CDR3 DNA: TGTGCCAGCAGTGGCCCCGTCGGGGGGGCCTATGGCTACACCTTC
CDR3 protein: CASSGPVGGAYGYTF

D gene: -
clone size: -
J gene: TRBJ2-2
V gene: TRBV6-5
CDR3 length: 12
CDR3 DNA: TGTGCCAGCAGCCTCATCGGCGGGGAGCTGTTTTTT
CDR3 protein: CASSLIGGELFF

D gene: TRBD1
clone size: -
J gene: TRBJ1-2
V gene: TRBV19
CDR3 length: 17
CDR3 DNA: TGTGCCAGTAATATTCAACCTCATGTACAGGGGAGGTATGGCTACACCTTC
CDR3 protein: CASNIQPHVQGRYGYTF

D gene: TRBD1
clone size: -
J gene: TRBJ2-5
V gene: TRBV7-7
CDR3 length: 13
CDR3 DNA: TGTGCTAGCAGTCGTGACAGGGAAGAGACCCAGTACTTC
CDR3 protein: CASSRDREETQYF

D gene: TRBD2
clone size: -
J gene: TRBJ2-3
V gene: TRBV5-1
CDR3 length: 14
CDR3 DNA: TGCGCCAGCAGCTCGACTAGCGGCACAGATACGCAGTATTTT
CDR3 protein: CASSSTSGTDTQYF

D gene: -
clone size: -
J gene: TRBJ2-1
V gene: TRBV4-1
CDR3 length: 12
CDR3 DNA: TGCGCCAGCAGCTCCTTCTACAATGAGCAGTTCTTC
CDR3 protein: CASSSFYNEQFF

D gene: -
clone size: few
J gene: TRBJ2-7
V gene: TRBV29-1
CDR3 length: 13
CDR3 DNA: TGCAGCGTTGAGGACGGGAACTCCTACGAGCAGTACTTC
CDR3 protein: CSVEDGNSYEQYF

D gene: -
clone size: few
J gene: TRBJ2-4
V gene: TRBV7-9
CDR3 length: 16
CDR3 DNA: TGTGCCAGCAGCTTAGTTGGGGAGAAGGCCAAAAACATTCAGTACTTC
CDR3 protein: CASSLVGEKAKNIQYF

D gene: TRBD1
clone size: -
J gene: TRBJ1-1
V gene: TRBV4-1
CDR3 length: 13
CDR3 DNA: TGCGCCAGCAGCAAGACAGGGGGCCCTGAAGCTTTCTTT
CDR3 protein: CASSKTGGPEAFF

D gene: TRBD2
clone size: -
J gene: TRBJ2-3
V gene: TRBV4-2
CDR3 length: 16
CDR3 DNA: TGTGCCAGCAGCCCGGGACTAGCGGGAGTACAAGATACGCAGTATTTT
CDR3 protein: CASSPGLAGVQDTQYF

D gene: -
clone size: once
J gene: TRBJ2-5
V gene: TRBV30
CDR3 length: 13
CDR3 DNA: TGTGCCTGGAGTATTCAGGGGACAGAGACCCAGTACTTC
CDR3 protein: CAWSIQGTETQYF

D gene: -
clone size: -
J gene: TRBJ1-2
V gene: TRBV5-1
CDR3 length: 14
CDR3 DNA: TGCGCCAGCAGCTCTCGGGGAGGTAACTATGGCTACACCTTC
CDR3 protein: CASSSRGGNYGYTF

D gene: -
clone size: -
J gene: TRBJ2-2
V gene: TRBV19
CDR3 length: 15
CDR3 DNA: TGTGCCAGTAGTGGGCAGGGGGGCCCCACCGGGGAGCTGTTTTTT
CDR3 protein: CASSGQGGPTGELFF

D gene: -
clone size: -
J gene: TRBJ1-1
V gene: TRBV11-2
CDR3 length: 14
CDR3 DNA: TGTGCCAGCAGCTCAGGGTTCATGAACACTGAAGCTTTCTTT
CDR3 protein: CASSSGFMNTEAFF

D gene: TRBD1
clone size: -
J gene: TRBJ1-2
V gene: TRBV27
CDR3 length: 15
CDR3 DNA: TGTGCCAGCAGTTTAGCCCCGGGACAGGGGCCTGGCTACACCTTC
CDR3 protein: CASSLAPGQGPGYTF

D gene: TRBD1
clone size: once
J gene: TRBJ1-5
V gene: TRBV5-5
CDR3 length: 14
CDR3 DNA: TGTGCCAGCAGCTCTGGGACAGGGGATCTGCCCCAGCATTTT
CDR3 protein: CASSSGTGDLPQHF

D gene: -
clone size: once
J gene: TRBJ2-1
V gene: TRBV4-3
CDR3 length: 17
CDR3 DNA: TGCGCCAGCAGCCAGTACTCCAGCGGTGTAATGAACAATGAGCAGTTCTTC
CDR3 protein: CASSQYSSGVMNNEQFF

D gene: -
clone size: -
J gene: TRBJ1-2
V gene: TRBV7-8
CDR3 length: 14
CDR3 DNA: TGTGCCAGCAGCTTAGACGGTCCTAACTATGGCTACACCTTC
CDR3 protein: CASSLDGPNYGYTF

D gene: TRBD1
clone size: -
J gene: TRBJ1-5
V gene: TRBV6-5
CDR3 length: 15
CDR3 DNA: TGTGCCAGCAGCCGGGGACAGGGGGCAGATCAGCCCCAGCATTTT
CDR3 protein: CASSRGQGADQPQHF

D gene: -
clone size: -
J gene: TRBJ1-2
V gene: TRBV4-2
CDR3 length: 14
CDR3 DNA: TGTGCCAGCAGCCAAGGCCAACTAACAGGTGGCTACACCTTC
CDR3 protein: CASSQGQLTGGYTF